Given below is one T cell receptor beta chain in context. This entry is derived from a study of blood T cell repertoires in COVID-19. Study as a whole: Some COVID-19 samples were acute and others convalescent; all came from the United States, Italy and Spain. Nucleic acid was either cDNA or gDNA, and it came from T cells, B-cell-depleted T cells, or PBMCs.

In the authors' workflow: From reference gene primer amplification, estimates of nucleated cell counts were derived. The repertoire was sequenced with immunoSEQ multiplex PCR; TCRdb's copy has only in-frame clones and lacks some. That table gives V, J and clone size, and the DNA gave D and trimming. The sample has approximately 140,000 clones; around 84% are singletons. This clonotype was obtained from a human donor in a cohort sampled during active COVID-19. The sample taken for sequencing was peripheral blood.

The CDR3 region has the DNA TGTGCCAGCAGCATTGACAGGCCTGCTGGAAACACCATATATTTT. Protein: CASSIDRPAGNTIYF. The J gene is TRBJ1-3, the V gene TRBV5-4; a possible D gene is TRBD1 (6 bases). The CDR3 is made up of 15 amino acids. V was shortened by 4 bases and J by 2 bases, with 13 bases between the two germline ends. Germline V gene data show CDR1 as SGHNT and CDR2 as YYREEE (reference sequence). Supplemented by reference TRBV5-4 and TRBJ1-3, the full variable domain reads ETGVTQSPTHLIKTRGQQVTLRCSSQSGHNTVSWYQQALGQGPQFIFQYYREEENGRGNFPPRFSGLQFPNYSSELNVNALELDDSALYLCASSIDRPAGNTIYFGEGSWLTVV.